The rows below give T cell receptor beta chains drawn from one sample of a study of cytomegalovirus exposure and HLA in healthy donors. The assay was immunoSEQ multiplex PCR, and TCRdb's table has in-frame clones only and misses some. This table holds roughly 200,000 clones, around 79% found once. The sequencing sample was made of PBMCs. These receptors were taken from a woman in her forties or fifties in good health and CMV-seronegative. CDR3s include the opening cysteine and the closing phenylalanine or tryptophan. D genes are given only for firm matches. Clone size is stated in some rows and not others, as once, few, many or a class when expanded.

d_call | j_call | v_call | clone_size | cdr3_nt | cdr3_aa
. | TRBJ1-4 | TRBV5-5 | once | TGTGCCAGCAGCTCCCCGAGCGGGCGGGTCGATGAAAAACTGTTTTTT | CASSSPSGRVDEKLFF
. | TRBJ2-2 | TRBV6-1 | few | TGTGCCAGCAACATTAGGGGTGGGACCGGGGAGCTGTTTTTT | CASNIRGGTGELFF
. | TRBJ1-5 | TRBV19 | . | TGTGCCAGTAGTACCCCTAGGGGTTATAGCAATCAGCCCCAGCATTTT | CASSTPRGYSNQPQHF
TRBD2 | TRBJ2-1 | TRBV5-1 | . | TGCGCCAGCAGCGCGGGACTATATAACAATGAGCAGTTCTTC | CASSAGLYNNEQFF
. | TRBJ2-6 | TRBV9 | . | TGTGCCAGCAGCGCAGGGGTTTCTCCCTCTGGGGCCAACGTCCTGACTTTC | CASSAGVSPSGANVLTF
. | TRBJ2-1 | TRBV2 | . | TGTGCCAGCAGTCAGATCTCCCCTTTCAATGAGCAGTTCTTC | CASSQISPFNEQFF
. | TRBJ2-7 | TRBV2 | . | TGTGCCAGCACCGTAGCTGCTCACTCCTACGAGCAGTACTTC | CASTVAAHSYEQYF
. | TRBJ1-1 | TRBV19 | few | TGTGCCAGTAGTATCAGAAACACTGAAGCTTTCTTT | CASSIRNTEAFF
. | TRBJ1-1 | TRBV2 | few | TGTGCCAGCAGCGACGACATGAACACTGAAGCTTTCTTT | CASSDDMNTEAFF
TRBD1 | TRBJ2-1 | TRBV9 | . | TGTGCCAGCAGCGTAGCTCGTACCGGACAGGAATACTACAATGAGCAGTTCTTC | CASSVARTGQEYYNEQFF
. | TRBJ1-5 | TRBV6-6 | . | TGTGCCTCTGAGGGCCGGTCCAACGATCAGCCCCAGCATTTT | CASEGRSNDQPQHF
TRBD2 | TRBJ2-1 | TRBV9 | . | TGTGCCAGCAGCGTAGACCTAGCGGCCTACAATGAGCAGTTCTTC | CASSVDLAAYNEQFF
. | TRBJ2-2 | TRBV18 | . | TGTGCCAGCTCACCGTACGGAGGAACGAACACCGGGGAGCTGTTTTTT | CASSPYGGTNTGELFF
TRBD1 | TRBJ1-1 | TRBV28 | . | TGTGCCAGCAGTCAACCCGGGACAGTTCTAGCTTTCTTT | CASSQPGTVLAFF
. | TRBJ2-7 | TRBV5-1 | . | TGCGCCAGCAGCCCCTCTTCATTGGCAGGGCTCTACGAGCAGTACTTC | CASSPSSLAGLYEQYF
TRBD1 | TRBJ2-4 | TRBV19 | few | TGTGCCAGTAGGCGACAGGGGCAGGGGGCCAAAAACATTCAGTACTTC | CASRRQGQGAKNIQYF
TRBD2 | TRBJ2-5 | TRBV27 | . | TGTGCCAGCACAGGTAGCGGGGGGACGGAAGAGACCCAGTACTTC | CASTGSGGTEETQYF
. | TRBJ2-1 | TRBV7-2 | . | TGTGCCAGCAGCTTAGTGGGGGCGAGGAGTGTGAATGAGCAGTTCTTC | CASSLVGARSVNEQFF
. | TRBJ1-1 | TRBV30 | . | TGTGCCTGGAGTGAGACTGGGCGGGTGAACACTGAAGCTTTCTTT | CAWSETGRVNTEAFF
TRBD1 | TRBJ1-2 | TRBV14 | . | TGTGCCAGCAGCCAAGGGACAGGGTCATCCTATGGCTACACCTTC | CASSQGTGSSYGYTF
. | TRBJ2-3 | TRBV27 | . | TGTGCCAGCAGTCCGAGCCTGCACACAGATACGCAGTATTTT | CASSPSLHTDTQYF
. | TRBJ2-5 | TRBV7-7 | . | TGTGCTAGCAGCTTACGTTATACAGGGCAAGAGACCCAGTACTTC | CASSLRYTGQETQYF
TRBD2 | TRBJ2-1 | TRBV15 | . | TGTGCCACCAGCAGACTTAGCGGGGGGGCATCCTACAATGAGCAGTTCTTC | CATSRLSGGASYNEQFF
. | TRBJ1-3 | TRBV19 | few | TGTGCCAGTAGTACCGGACACCTGGGAAACACCATATATTTT | CASSTGHLGNTIYF